The T cell receptor (beta chain) under discussion was sequenced for a study of patients and donors after allogeneic stem cell transplantation. Using its own MiXCR run on the RT-PCR reads, TCRdb lists one record per CDR3 protein. This table holds a few hundred thousand distinct CDR3 sequences, around 40% found once. V was trimmed by 0 bases and J by 11 bases, leaving 18 bases between them. CDR3 size: 16 residues. Germline values: CDR1 SGHRS, CDR2 YFSETQ. The receptor was isolated from a human donor who was either an allogeneic HSCT recipient or a stem cell or donor lymphocyte infusion donor (not recorded which). It is not recorded whose cells these are; they may come from a transplant donor. The specimen sequenced was blood, either unsorted or a sorted T cell fraction (not recorded which). The chain couples TRBV5-1 to TRBJ1-6, with a weak D call TRBD1 (5 bases). CDR3 DNA sequence: TGCGCCAGCAGCTTGGAAGGGAGGGCCGGGGCGGCACCCCTCCACTTT. It translates to CASSLEGRAGAAPLHF. The whole variable domain, filled in from reference TRBV5-1 and TRBJ1-6, reads KAGVTQTPRYLIKTRGQQVTLSCSPISGHRSVSWYQQTPGQGLQFLFEYFSETQRNKGNFPGRFSGRQFSNSRSEMNVSTLELGDSALYLCASSLEGRAGAAPLHFGNGTRLTVT.